These T cell receptor beta chains were read from a single sample in a study of technical replicates of blood from a few donors. This table comes from immunoSEQ multiplex PCR, and its TCRdb copy is limited to in-frame clones, with some not included. The profile shows just over 80,000 clones, 96% of them singletons. The sequencing sample was made of T cells isolated from PBMCs. The receptors shown here come from a human donor in good health. Both conserved end residues are trimmed from each CDR3.

V gene: TRBV5-1; J gene: TRBJ1-1; CDR3 protein: ASRRGTGQTPTEAF
V gene: TRBV5-6; J gene: TRBJ2-7; CDR3 protein: ASSLFSGQGLSKQY
V gene: TRBV2; J gene: TRBJ1-5; CDR3 protein: ASSGQGAGSQPQH
V gene: TRBV18; J gene: TRBJ2-1; CDR3 protein: ASSPRVVVAGYNEQF
V gene: TRBV7-9; J gene: TRBJ1-3; CDR3 protein: ASSLALGQGRNTIY
V gene: TRBV5-1; J gene: TRBJ2-3; CDR3 protein: ASSFTPSAGEGDTQY
V gene: TRBV19; J gene: TRBJ1-1; CDR3 protein: ASSTELLPNTEAF
V gene: TRBV7-2; J gene: TRBJ1-3; CDR3 protein: ASREGQLSGNTIY
V gene: TRBV6-1; J gene: TRBJ2-7; CDR3 protein: ASSSSGRAIGEQY
V gene: TRBV7-6; J gene: TRBJ2-5; CDR3 protein: ASSLPTSGVQETQY
V gene: TRBV5-4; J gene: TRBJ2-3; CDR3 protein: ASSLYGGGTDTQY
V gene: TRBV4-1; J gene: TRBJ1-5; CDR3 protein: ASSQDGTGLGYSNQPQH
V gene: TRBV9; J gene: TRBJ2-5; CDR3 protein: ASSVTSGQETQY
V gene: TRBV6-6; J gene: TRBJ1-4; CDR3 protein: ASSRTGHYEKLF
V gene: TRBV19; J gene: TRBJ2-7; CDR3 protein: ASTGTSGSYEQY
V gene: TRBV6-1; J gene: TRBJ1-1; CDR3 protein: ASSAGFTEAF
V gene: TRBV5-1; J gene: TRBJ2-5; CDR3 protein: ASSLALAGYQETQY
V gene: TRBV19; J gene: TRBJ2-1; CDR3 protein: ASSIERRTASSYNEQF
V gene: TRBV5-1; J gene: TRBJ1-2; CDR3 protein: ASSLAFLEHGYT
V gene: TRBV11-2; J gene: TRBJ1-1; CDR3 protein: ASSSYVPGAF
V gene: TRBV28; J gene: TRBJ2-1; CDR3 protein: ASSRPRELNEQF
V gene: TRBV6-4; J gene: TRBJ2-7; CDR3 protein: ASSETAGDLDEQY
V gene: TRBV5-1; J gene: TRBJ2-2; CDR3 protein: ASSSTTSPGELF